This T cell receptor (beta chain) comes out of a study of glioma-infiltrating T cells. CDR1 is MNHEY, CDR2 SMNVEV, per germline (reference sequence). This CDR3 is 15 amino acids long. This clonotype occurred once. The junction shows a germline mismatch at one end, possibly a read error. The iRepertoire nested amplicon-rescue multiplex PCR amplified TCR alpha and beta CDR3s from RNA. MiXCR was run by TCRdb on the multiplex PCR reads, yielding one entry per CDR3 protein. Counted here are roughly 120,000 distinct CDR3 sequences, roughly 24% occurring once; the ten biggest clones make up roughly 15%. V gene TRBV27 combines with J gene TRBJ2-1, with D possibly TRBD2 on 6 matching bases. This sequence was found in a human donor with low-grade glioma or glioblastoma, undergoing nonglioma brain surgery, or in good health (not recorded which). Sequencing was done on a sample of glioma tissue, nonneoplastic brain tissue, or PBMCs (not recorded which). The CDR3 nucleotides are TGTGCCAGCAGTTTACGTCGGGAGATGAACAATGAGAAGTTCTTC. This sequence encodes CASSLRREMNNEKFF.